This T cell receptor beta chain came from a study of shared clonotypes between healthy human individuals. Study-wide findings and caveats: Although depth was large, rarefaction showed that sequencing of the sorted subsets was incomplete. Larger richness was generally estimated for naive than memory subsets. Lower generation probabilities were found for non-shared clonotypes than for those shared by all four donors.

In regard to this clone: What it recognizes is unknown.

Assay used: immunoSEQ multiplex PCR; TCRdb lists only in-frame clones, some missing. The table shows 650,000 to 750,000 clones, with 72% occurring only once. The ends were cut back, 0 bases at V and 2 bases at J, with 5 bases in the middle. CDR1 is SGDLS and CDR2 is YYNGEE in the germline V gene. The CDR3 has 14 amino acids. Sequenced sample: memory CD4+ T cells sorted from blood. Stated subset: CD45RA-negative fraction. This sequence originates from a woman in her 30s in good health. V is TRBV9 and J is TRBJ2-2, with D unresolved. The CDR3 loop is CASSVVVNTGELFF. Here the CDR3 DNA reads TGTGCCAGCAGCGTAGTAGTCAACACCGGGGAGCTGTTTTTT.